This TCR beta chain was recorded in a study of shared clonotypes between healthy human individuals. Study-level results: Lower generation probabilities were found for non-shared clonotypes than for those shared by all four donors. Sorted-subset samples were not fully sequenced, rarefaction indicated.

Partitioning of CD4+ cells yielded a CD45RA+ naive subset and a CD45RA-negative memory subset. Produced via immunoSEQ multiplex PCR; TCRdb's table is partial and in-frame only. The data contain some 550,000 clones, more than 95% of them singletons. Germline-derived CDR1 and CDR2 are MNHNS and SASEGT. The V segment lost 0 bases and the J segment 2 bases; nucleotides outside the gene matches: 12. The CDR3 runs 18 residues. This clone has only one observation. Its target is not known. The TCR sequence derives from a woman younger than 45 in good health. The chain couples TRBV6-1 to TRBJ2-7, with 8 bases identical to TRBD1. Sequences were obtained from naive CD4+ T cells sorted from blood. Regarding subset: CD45RA+ positively selected. The CDR3 reads CASSEAWGAGGIPYEQYF. CDR3 coding DNA: TGTGCCAGCAGTGAAGCTTGGGGGGCAGGGGGCATACCCTACGAGCAGTACTTC.